The T cell receptor (beta chain) under discussion was sequenced for a study of blood T cell repertoires in COVID-19 (dated by TCRdb to the early 2020s). About the study as a whole: The collaborator samples originated in the United States, Italy and Spain and spanned the acute and convalescent phases of COVID-19. The repertoires were released in a freely available public database meant as a resource for research on the immune response to SARS-CoV-2. HLA class I and class II types, where available, came from metadata supplied by the sample provider rather than from assay-based typing. A de-identified subject ID, COVID-19 status, age in years and sex were almost always included in the sample metadata. Deeply sampled blood TCRbeta repertoires from subjects exposed to, actively infected with, or recovered from COVID-19 were included in the dataset. The prospective study material was composed of cDNA or gDNA derived from T cells, B-cell-depleted T cells, or PBMCs. The samples were drawn from the first 160 participants of the ongoing ImmuneRACE study and from 950 to 1,500 subjects provided by 6 global collaborators.

Points the paper makes about the study in general: The quantity of clinical and demographic metadata differed by source and by participant and was supplied without curation.

This clone appeared a single time. Its antigen has not been determined. No base qualities exist here, and no much larger clone lies one base off it. The immunoSEQ Assay, a bias-controlled multiplex PCR, was used to amplify TCRbeta CDR3 regions from genomic DNA. In the source study's methods: Nucleated cell counts per sample were estimated from amplification of reference gene primers within the assay. Sequence reads were collapsed and filtered to measure the absolute abundance of every unique TCRbeta CDR3 rearrangement. For each sample, productive Simpson clonality was calculated as the square root of Simpson's diversity index over productive rearrangements. TCRdb re-hosts the immuneACCESS table, in-frame sequences only. Its copies lack some clones; in the studies checked, an unresolved V gene accounts for under half of them, and the cause for the rest is not known. D and trimming were read from the DNA, whereas the V and J calls and clone size are those reported in that table. This sample lists around 250,000 clones; roughly nine tenths were detected once. The top ten constitute around 5.9% of the sample.

Whole blood was collected in K2EDTA tubes by collaborating institutions according to the institutions' own protocols. Collaborator samples were shipped for TCRbeta analysis as frozen whole blood, isolated PBMCs, or DNA extracted from either sample type. The CDR3, cysteine through phenylalanine, is 16 amino acids long. Only the CDR3 region is kept as DNA, spanning 48 bases read in frame from base 1. V has 2 bases trimmed and J has 2 bases trimmed; junction bases matching no gene number 6. CDR1 and CDR2 (SGHTA, FQGNSA) derive from the germline V gene. This sequence uses TRBV7-2 and TRBJ2-7, with 10 bases aligning to TRBD2. The sample comprised peripheral blood. The TCR sequence derives from a man aged 55 to 70 with acute or convalescent COVID-19. The nucleotide sequence is TGTGCCAGCAGCTTATTTCTAGCGGGAGTCCCCTACGAGCAGTACTTC. It encodes CASSLFLAGVPYEQYF.